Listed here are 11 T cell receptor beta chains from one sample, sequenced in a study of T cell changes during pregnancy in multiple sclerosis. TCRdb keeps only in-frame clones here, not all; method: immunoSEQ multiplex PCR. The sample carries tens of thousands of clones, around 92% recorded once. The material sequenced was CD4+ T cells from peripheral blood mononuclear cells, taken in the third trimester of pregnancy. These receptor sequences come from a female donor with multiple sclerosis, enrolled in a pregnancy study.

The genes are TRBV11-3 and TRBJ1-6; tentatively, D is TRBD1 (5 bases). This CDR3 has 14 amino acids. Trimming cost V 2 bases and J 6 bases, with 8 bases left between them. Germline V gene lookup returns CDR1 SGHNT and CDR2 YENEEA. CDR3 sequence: CASSLQGVNSPLHF. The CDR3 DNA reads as TGTGCCAGCAGCTTACAGGGTGTTAATTCACCCCTCCACTTT.

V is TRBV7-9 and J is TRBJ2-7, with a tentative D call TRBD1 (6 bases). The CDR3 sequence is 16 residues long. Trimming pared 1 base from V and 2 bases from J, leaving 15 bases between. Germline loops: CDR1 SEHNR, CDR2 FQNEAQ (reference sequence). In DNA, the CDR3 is TGTGCCAGCAGCTTAGGGGACACCCGTTTGGCCTACGAGCAGTACTTC. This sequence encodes CASSLGDTRLAYEQYF.

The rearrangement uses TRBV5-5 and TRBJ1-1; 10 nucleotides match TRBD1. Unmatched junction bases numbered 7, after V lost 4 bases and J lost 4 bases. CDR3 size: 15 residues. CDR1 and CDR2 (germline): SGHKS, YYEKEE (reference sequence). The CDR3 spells CASSRGQGMTTEAFF. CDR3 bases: TGTGCCAGCAGCAGGGGACAGGGGATGACCACTGAAGCTTTCTTT.

The CDR3 DNA is TGTGCCAGCAGCACCAGGGTAGTTGACAATGAGCAGTTCTTC. This gives the protein CASSTRVVDNEQFF. The chain uses TRBV11-1 and TRBJ2-1; weak D call: TRBD1 (5 bases). This CDR3 region has 14 residues. V lost 5 bases to trimming and J lost 5 bases, with 13 bases between them. Germline V gene sequence: CDR1 SGHAT, CDR2 FQDESV (reference sequence).

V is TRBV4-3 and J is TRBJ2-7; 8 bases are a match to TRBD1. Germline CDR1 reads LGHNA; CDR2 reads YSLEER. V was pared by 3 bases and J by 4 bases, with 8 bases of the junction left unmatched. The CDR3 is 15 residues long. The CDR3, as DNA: TGCGCCAGCAGCCACGGACAGGGTTTATTGTACGAGCAGTACTTC. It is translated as CASSHGQGLLYEQYF.

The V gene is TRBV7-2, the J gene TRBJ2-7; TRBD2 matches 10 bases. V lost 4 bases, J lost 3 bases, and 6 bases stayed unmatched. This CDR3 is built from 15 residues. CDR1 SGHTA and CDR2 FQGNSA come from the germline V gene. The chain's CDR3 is CASSSGSSGGYEQYF. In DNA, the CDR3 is TGTGCCAGCAGCTCTGGATCTAGCGGGGGCTACGAGCAGTACTTC.

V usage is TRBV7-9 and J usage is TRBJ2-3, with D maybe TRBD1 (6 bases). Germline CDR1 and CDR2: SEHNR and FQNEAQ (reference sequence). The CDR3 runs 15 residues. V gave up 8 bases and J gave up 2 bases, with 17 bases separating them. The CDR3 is CASRRTDLSTDTQYF. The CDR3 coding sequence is TGTGCCAGCCGCAGGACAGACCTCTCCACAGATACGCAGTATTTT.

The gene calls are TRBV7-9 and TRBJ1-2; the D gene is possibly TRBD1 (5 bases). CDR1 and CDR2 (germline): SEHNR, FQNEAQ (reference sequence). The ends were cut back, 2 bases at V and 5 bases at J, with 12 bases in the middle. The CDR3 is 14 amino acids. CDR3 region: CASSLTTGVYGYTF. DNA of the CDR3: TGTGCCAGCAGCTTAACAACAGGTGTTTATGGCTACACCTTC.

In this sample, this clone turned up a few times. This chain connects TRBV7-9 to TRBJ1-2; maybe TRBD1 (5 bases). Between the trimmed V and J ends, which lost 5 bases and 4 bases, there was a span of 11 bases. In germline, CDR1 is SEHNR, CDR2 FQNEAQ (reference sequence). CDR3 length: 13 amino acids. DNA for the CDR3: TGTGCCAGCAGCCCCCGACAGCTCTATGGCTACACCTTC. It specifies CASSPRQLYGYTF. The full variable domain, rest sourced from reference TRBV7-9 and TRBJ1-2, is DTGVSQNPRHKITKRGQNVTFRCDPISEHNRLYWYRQTLGQGPEFLTYFQNEAQLEKSRLLSDRFSAERPKGSFSTLEIQRTEQGDSAMYLCASSPRQLYGYTFGSGTRLTVV.

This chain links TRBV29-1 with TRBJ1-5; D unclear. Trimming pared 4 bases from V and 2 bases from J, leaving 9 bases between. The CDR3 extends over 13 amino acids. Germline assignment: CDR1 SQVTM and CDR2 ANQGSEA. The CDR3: CSVVLAGNQPQHF. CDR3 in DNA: TGCAGCGTTGTCTTGGCGGGCAATCAGCCCCAGCATTTT.

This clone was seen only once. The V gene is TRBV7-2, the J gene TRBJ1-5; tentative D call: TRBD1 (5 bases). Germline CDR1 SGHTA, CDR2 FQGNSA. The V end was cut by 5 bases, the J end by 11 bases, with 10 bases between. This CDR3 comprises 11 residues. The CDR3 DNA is TGTGCCAGCAGCCCGGGGGGGGCCCAGCATTTT. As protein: CASSPGGAQHF.